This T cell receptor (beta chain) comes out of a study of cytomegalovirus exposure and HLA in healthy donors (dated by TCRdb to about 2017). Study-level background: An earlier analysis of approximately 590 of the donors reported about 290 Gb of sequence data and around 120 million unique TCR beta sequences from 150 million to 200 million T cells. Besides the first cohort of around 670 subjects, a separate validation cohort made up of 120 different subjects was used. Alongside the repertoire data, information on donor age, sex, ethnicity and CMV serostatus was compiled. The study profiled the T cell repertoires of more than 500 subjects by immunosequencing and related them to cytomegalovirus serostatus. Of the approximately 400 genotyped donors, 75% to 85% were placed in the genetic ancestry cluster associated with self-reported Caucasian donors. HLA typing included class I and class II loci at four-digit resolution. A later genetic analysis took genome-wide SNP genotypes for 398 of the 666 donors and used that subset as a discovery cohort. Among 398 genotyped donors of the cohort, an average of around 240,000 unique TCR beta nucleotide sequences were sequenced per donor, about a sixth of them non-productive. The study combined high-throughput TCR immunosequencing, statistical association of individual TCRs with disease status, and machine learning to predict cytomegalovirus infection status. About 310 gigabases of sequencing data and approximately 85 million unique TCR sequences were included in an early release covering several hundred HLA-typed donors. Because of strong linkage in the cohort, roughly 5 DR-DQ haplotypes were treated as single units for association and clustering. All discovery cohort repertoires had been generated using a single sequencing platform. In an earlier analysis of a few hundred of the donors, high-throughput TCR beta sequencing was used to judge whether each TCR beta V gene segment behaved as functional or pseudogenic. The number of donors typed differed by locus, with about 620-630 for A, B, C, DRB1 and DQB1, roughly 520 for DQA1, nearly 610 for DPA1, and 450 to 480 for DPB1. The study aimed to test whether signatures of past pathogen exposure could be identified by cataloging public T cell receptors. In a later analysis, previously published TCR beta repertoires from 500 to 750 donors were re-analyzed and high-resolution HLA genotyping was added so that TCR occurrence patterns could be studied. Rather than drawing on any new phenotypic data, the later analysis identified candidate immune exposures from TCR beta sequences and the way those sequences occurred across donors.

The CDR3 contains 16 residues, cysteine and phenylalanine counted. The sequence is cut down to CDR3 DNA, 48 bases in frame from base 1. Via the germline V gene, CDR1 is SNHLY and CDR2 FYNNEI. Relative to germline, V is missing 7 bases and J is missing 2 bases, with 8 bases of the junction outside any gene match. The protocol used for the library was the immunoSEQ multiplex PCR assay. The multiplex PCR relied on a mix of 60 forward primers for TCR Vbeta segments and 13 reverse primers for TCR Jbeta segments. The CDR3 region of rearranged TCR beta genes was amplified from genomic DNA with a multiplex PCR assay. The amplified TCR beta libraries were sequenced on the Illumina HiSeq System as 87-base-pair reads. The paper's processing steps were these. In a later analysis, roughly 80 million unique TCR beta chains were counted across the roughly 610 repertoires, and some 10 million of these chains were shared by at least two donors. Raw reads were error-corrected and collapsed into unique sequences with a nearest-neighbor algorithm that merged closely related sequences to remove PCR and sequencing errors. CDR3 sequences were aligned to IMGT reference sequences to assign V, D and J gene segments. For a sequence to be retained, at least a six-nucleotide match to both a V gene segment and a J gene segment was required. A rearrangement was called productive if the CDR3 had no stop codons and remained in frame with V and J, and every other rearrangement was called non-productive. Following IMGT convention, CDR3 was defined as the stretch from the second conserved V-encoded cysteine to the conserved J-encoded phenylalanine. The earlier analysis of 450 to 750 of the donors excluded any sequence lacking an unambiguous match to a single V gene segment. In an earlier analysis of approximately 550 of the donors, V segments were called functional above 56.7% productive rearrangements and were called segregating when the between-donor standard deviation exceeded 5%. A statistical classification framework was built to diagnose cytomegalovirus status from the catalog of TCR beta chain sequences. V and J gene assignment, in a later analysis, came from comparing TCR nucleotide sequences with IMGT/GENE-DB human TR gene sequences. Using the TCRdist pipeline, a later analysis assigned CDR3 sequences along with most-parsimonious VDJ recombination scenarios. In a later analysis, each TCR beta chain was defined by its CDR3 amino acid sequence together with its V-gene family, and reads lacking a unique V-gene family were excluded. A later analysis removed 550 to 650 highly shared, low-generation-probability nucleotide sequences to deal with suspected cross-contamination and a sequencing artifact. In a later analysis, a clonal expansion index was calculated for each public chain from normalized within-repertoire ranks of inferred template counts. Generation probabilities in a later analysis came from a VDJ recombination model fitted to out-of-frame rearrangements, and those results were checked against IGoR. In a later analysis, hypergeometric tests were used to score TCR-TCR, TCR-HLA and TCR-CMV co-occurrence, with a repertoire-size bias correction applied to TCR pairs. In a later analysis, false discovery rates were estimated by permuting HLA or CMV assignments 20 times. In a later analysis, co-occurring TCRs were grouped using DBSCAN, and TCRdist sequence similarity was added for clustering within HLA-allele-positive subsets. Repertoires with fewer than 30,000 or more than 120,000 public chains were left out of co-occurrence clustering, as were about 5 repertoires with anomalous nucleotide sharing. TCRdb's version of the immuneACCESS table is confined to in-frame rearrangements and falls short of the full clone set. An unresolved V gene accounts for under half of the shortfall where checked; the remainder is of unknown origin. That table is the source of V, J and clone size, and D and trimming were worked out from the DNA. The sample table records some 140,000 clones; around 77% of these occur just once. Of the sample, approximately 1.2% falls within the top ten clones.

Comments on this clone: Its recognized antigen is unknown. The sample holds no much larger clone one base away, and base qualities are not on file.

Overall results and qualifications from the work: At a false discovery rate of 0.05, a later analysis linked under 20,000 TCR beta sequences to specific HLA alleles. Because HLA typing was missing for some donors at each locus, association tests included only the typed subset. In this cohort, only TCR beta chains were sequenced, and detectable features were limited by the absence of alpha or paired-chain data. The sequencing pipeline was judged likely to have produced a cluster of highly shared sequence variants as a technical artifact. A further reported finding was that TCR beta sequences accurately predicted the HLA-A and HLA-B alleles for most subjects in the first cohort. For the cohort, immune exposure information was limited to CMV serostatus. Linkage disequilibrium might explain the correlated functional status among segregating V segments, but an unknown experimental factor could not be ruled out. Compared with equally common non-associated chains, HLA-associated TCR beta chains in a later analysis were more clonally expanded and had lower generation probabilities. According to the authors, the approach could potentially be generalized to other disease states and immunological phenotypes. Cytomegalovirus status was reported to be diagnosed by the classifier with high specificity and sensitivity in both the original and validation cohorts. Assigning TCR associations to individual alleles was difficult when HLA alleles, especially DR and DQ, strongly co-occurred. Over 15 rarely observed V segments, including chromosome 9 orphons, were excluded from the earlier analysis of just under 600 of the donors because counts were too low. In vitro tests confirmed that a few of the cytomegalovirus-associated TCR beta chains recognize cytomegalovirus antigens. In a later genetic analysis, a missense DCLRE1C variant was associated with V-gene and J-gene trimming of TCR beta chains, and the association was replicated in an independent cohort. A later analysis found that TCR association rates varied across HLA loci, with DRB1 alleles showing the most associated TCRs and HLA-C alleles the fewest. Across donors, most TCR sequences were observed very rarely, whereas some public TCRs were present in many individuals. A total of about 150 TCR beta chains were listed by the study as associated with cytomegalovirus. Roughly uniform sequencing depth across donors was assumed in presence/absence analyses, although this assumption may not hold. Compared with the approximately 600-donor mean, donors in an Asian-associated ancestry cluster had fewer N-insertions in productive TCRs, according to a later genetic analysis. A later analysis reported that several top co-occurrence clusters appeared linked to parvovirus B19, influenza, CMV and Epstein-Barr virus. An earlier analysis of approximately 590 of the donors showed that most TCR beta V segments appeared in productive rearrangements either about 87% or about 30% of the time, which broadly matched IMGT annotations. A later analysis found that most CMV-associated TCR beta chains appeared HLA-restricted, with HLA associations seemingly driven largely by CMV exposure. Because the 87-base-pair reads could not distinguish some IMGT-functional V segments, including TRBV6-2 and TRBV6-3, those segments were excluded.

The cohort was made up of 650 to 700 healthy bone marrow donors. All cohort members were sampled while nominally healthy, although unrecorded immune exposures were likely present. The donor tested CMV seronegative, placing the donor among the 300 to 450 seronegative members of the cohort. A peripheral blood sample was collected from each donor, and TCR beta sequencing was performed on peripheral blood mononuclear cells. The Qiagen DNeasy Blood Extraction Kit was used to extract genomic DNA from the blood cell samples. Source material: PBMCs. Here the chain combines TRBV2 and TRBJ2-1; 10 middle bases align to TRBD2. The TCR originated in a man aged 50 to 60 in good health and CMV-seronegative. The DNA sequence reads TGTGCCAGCAAGACCTTAGCGGGAGGCACCTACAATGAGCAGTTCTTC. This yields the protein CASKTLAGGTYNEQFF.